This T cell receptor beta chain was recorded in a study of post-analysis software for immune sequencing data (dated by TCRdb to between 2014 and 2016). For context, the study as a whole: Recorded disease courses included relapsing-remitting, secondary progressive and progressive-relapsing multiple sclerosis, with some patients lacking subtype annotation. Patient repertoires were compared against about a dozen previously published healthy control repertoires from donors aged roughly 6 to 28 years. A subset of samples was prepared in parallel using single-end sample barcoding, then pooled and co-amplified after Illumina adapter ligation. What the research found in general, with its limitations: Four or five TRBV segments, including TRBV5-6, TRBV5-1 and TRBV20-1, were significantly more frequent in patients than controls. Multiple sclerosis patients had significantly lower normalized Chao1 diversity than controls, a result that suggests substantial peripheral T-cell clonal expansion. The multiple sclerosis patient group was slightly younger than the control group. Direct clustering with F measure revealed strong co-clustering of samples prepared in the same batch, which led to a batch-effect correction.

The library was generated by PCR. Sequencing was carried out with an Illumina HiSeq 2500. Unique molecular identifiers were incorporated into TCR beta cDNA libraries to reduce PCR and sequencing biases. Roughly 0.5 million cDNA molecules were obtained per 1 to 10 million input T cells, so each molecule approximated one T cell. The patient libraries were prepared and sequenced using the same protocol as the earlier healthy control dataset. Samples belonging to the same batch were prepared together, multiplexed and sequenced on a shared HiSeq lane. In the authors' own workflow: Raw barcoded reads were processed with MIGEC, and single-read molecular identifier groups were discarded before consensus assembly and CDR3 extraction. Clonotype tables were post-analysed with VDJtools, and diversity was normalized by down-sampling all datasets to the smallest sample size. Repertoire overlap clustering matched CDR3 amino acid but not nucleotide sequences to correct batch-related cross-sample contamination. The public reads were quality trimmed at Q25 with fastp and then assembled into clones with MiXCR by TCRdb, keeping productive beta chains. When rows share a CDR3 protein, they turn into one entry using the most common DNA and genes. The V and J calls shown here were made by TCRdb, not taken from the authors' results. In this sample the table shows 700,000 to 900,000 distinct CDR3 sequences, 46% of which occur a single time. Clones ranked in the top ten supply 4.9% of the sample.

The germline V gene (reference sequence) yields DFQATT for CDR1 and SNEGSKA for CDR2. Trimming leaves V shorter by 7 bases and J shorter by 4 bases, with the junction holding 11 bases beyond the gene matches. The CDR3 covers 14 residues, taking in both the cysteine and the phenylalanine. The entry retains the CDR3 DNA only, 42 bases that are in frame from base 1. As to this clonotype: No cognate antigen has been identified for it. Per-nucleotide qualities are absent, and no much larger clonotype sits a single base away.

To demonstrate the VDJtools post-analysis software, TCR beta repertoires were profiled from the peripheral blood of some 12 young patients with multiple sclerosis. The multiple sclerosis patients were children and adolescents between about 6 and 16 years of age. The source is a girl between 5 and 17 years old with multiple sclerosis. The sequencing sample was made of blood. Rearrangement joined TRBV20-1 to TRBJ2-5, with 8 junctional bases fitting TRBD2. At the DNA level, the sequence is TGCAGTGTAACCGAGGCGGGAGGACGAGAGACCCAGTACTTC. Translation gives CSVTEAGGRETQYF.